This T cell receptor beta chain was retrieved from a study of T cells in Graves' hyperthyroidism and ophthalmopathy. Authors of the study amplified TCR beta CDR3 regions from RNA transcripts. Using the HTBI primer set, a first-round RT-PCR was run on the TCR CDR3. In TCRdb, the multiplex PCR reads were re-called with MiXCR into one record per CDR3 protein. The data show 530,000 or so distinct CDR3 sequences, with over 15% seen just once and roughly 18% held by the top ten. V gave up 4 bases and J gave up 3 bases, with 10 bases separating them. The germline V gene encodes CDR1 LNHNV and CDR2 YYDKDF (reference sequence). This CDR3 has 14 residues.

The sequence was collected from a young woman with Graves' ophthalmopathy. The sample consisted of blood. The chain carries TRBV15 and TRBJ2-1, with a possible D match to TRBD1 (5 bases). The CDR3 nucleotides are TGTGCCACCAGCAATAGGGGCGGCTACAATGAGCAGTTCTTC. Its translation: CATSNRGGYNEQFF.